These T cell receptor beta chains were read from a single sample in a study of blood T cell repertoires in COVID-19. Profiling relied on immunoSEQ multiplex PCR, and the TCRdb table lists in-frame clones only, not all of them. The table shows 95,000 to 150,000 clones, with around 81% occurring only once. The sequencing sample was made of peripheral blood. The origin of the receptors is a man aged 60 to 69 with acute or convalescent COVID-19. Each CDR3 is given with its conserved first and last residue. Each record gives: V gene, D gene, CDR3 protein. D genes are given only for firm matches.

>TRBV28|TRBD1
CASSLSTGTGGNEQFF
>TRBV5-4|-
CATSGGQGNTIYF
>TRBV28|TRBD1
CASSQPRGPENTEAFF
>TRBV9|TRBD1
CASSARTGQGNEQFF
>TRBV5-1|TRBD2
CASSLAGGVTGELFF
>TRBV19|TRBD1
CASAPGQGPAGANVLTF
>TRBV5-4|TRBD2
CASSLTSGPTYEQYF
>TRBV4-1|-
CASSQDQVNQPQHF
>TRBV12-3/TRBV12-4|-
CASSPDTGTQYF
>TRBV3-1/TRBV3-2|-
CASSQGQPYGYTF
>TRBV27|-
CASSLRPAPGGYTF